This T cell receptor beta chain was sequenced during a study of T cells in tuberculosis. Repertoires were generated with immunoSEQ multiplex PCR, while TCRdb's copy carries only in-frame clones and drops some. The sample consists of some 49,000 clones, about 96% of them appearing once. Germline V lookup: CDR1 KGHSH, CDR2 LQKENI. Trimming cost V 1 base and J 3 bases, with 17 bases left between them. This CDR3 contains 17 residues. The time point: new active TB diagnosis, blood taken before or within 7 days of starting treatment. Each clinical donor contributed on average around 100,000 T cells from unsorted cryopreserved PBMC.

The J gene is TRBJ2-3, the V gene TRBV18; a possible D gene is TRBD2 (6 bases). The clonotype was recovered from an adult with tuberculosis. This material consisted of PBMCs, taken at tuberculosis diagnosis. CDR3 loop: CASSPRSRRGGTDTQYF. The DNA for the CDR3 is TGTGCCAGCTCACCACGATCCAGAAGGGGAGGTACAGATACGCAGTATTTT.